The 20 T cell receptor beta chains below were found in one sample sequenced in a study of shared clonotypes between healthy human individuals. Assay used: immunoSEQ multiplex PCR; TCRdb lists only in-frame clones, some missing. This sample yields approximately 2,300,000 clones, of which 85% to 95% are seen a single time; 0.37% belongs to the top ten. The sequencing input was naive CD4+ T cells from PBMCs. Subset: CD45RA+ positively selected. These receptors all stem from a man aged 18 to 35 in good health. Some clones in this sample may be carry-over from other donors' samples.

The chain links TRBV2 to TRBJ2-1; 7 positions match TRBD1. The germline CDR1 and CDR2 sequences are SNHLY and FYNNEI. This CDR3 is built from 15 residues. Trimming removed 7 bases from V and 2 bases from J; junction bases left unmatched: 8. The CDR3 nucleotides read TGTGCCAGCACCCAGACAGGGATCCCCTACAATGAGCAGTTCTTC. The encoded protein is CASTQTGIPYNEQFF.

Points on this clone: The sample has other DNA sequences that encode this CDR3 too. The rearrangement links TRBV30 to TRBJ2-3; D gene unclear. CDR1 and CDR2 (germline): GTSNPN, SVGIG (reference sequence). This CDR3 is built from 11 residues. V was pared by 3 bases and J by 6 bases, with 7 bases between. CDR3 coding DNA: TGTGCCTGGAGCGACCGGGATACGCAGTATTTT. It encodes CAWSDRDTQYF. Combining the CDR3 with reference TRBV30 and TRBJ2-3 gives the whole variable domain SQTIHQWPATLVQPVGSPLSLECTVEGTSNPNLYWYRQAAGRGLQLLFYSVGIGQISSEVPQNLSASRPQDRQFILSSKKLLLSDSGFYLCAWSDRDTQYFGPGTRLTVL.

This clone showed up just once. The chain couples TRBV6-5 to TRBJ2-2; a possible D gene is TRBD1 (6 bases). Germline CDR1 MNHEY, CDR2 SVGAGI. V lost 7 bases to trimming and J lost 4 bases, with 13 bases between them. The CDR3 has 14 amino acids. CDR3 in DNA: TGTGCCAGCACCGTCCTCAGGGGCACCGGGGAGCTGTTTTTT. Protein: CASTVLRGTGELFF.

The V gene is TRBV10-2, the J gene TRBJ2-3; no clear D gene. V was trimmed by 5 bases and J by 3 bases, leaving 12 bases between them. Germline V lookup: CDR1 WSHSY, CDR2 SAAADI. The CDR3 has 14 amino acids. CDR3 amino acids: CASSRRLETDTQYF. The CDR3 DNA sequence: TGCGCCAGCAGTAGAAGGTTGGAGACAGATACGCAGTATTTT.

The rearrangement links TRBV7-9 to TRBJ2-6; D is ambiguous. Germline assignment: CDR1 SEHNR and CDR2 FQNEAQ (reference sequence). This CDR3 contains 15 residues. V was clipped by 5 bases and J by 1 base, with 9 bases between them. Written as DNA, the CDR3 is TGTGCCAGCAGCAAAATGTTGTCTGGGGCCAACGTCCTGACTTTC. It specifies CASSKMLSGANVLTF. The whole variable domain, filled in from reference TRBV7-9 and TRBJ2-6, reads DTGVSQNPRHKITKRGQNVTFRCDPISEHNRLYWYRQTLGQGPEFLTYFQNEAQLEKSRLLSDRFSAERPKGSFSTLEIQRTEQGDSAMYLCASSKMLSGANVLTFGAGSRLTVL.

The chain has TRBV4-1 and TRBJ2-5; 8 bases fit TRBD2. The V segment lost 0 bases and the J segment 0 bases; nucleotides outside the gene matches: 12. From germline, CDR1 is MGHRA and CDR2 YSYEKL. The CDR3 extends over 19 amino acids. The CDR3 loop is CASSQEGERASGHQETQYF. The CDR3 nucleotides read TGCGCCAGCAGCCAAGAAGGGGAGAGGGCTAGCGGGCACCAAGAGACCCAGTACTTC.

V is TRBV15 and J is TRBJ1-2, with D hard to call. The CDR3 runs to 12 residues. Per the germline V gene, CDR1 is LNHNV and CDR2 is YYDKDF (reference sequence). V lost 0 bases and J lost 6, with 5 bases in between. Here the CDR3 DNA reads TGTGCCACCAGCAGAGATAGAAATGGCTACACCTTC. Encoded protein: CATSRDRNGYTF.

The V gene is TRBV11-3, the J gene TRBJ2-3; 8 positions agree with TRBD1. The junction had 7 bases not matched to a gene; V was cut back by 6 bases and J by 2 bases. The V gene's germline CDR1 is SGHNT and CDR2 YENEEA. This CDR3 is 15 amino acids long. This CDR3 is CASRQTGADTDTQYF. The CDR3 DNA follows: TGTGCCAGCAGACAGACAGGGGCTGACACAGATACGCAGTATTTT.

The rearrangement uses TRBV5-1 and TRBJ1-2; 10 bases are a match to TRBD1. V lost 0 bases, J lost 7 bases, and 3 bases stayed unmatched. This CDR3 is built from 14 residues. Germline V gene sequence: CDR1 SGHRS, CDR2 YFSETQ. The CDR3 bases are TGCGCCAGCAGCTTGGGACAGGGGGCGTTTGGCTACACCTTC. As protein: CASSLGQGAFGYTF.

V and J are TRBV5-4 and TRBJ1-2, with D unclear. Germline-derived CDR1 and CDR2 are SGHNT and YYREEE (reference sequence). The CDR3 consists of 14 residues. With 4 bases removed from V and 7 bases from J, the gap between germline ends came to 17 bases. The chain's CDR3 is CASSQNVGWGGYTF. CDR3 coding DNA: TGTGCCAGCAGCCAGAACGTCGGCTGGGGTGGCTACACCTTC.

This clone is a singleton in its sample. CDR3 nucleotides: TGCAGCGTTGAAAGGACAGGCTATGGCTACACCTTC. The encoded protein is CSVERTGYGYTF. The chain recombines TRBV29-1 with TRBJ1-2; 7 bases line up with TRBD1. Germline V lookup: CDR1 SQVTM, CDR2 ANQGSEA. The CDR3 covers 12 residues. V lost 2 bases to trimming and J lost 4 bases; unmatched junction nucleotides: 1.

J is TRBJ2-2 and V is TRBV5-1, with D perhaps matching TRBD2 (5 bases). Looked up from germline, CDR1 is SGHRS and CDR2 is YFSETQ. V gave up 0 bases and J gave up 6 bases, with 12 bases separating them. The CDR3 has 15 amino acids. CDR3 in amino acids: CASSLAGVGAGELFF. The CDR3 DNA reads TGCGCCAGCAGCTTGGCCGGGGTCGGCGCCGGGGAGCTGTTTTTT.

V usage is TRBV4-1 and J usage is TRBJ2-5; D unresolved. V was shortened by 0 bases and J by 7 bases, with 3 bases between the two germline ends. The CDR3 contains 11 residues. CDR1 is MGHRA, CDR2 YSYEKL, per germline. CDR3 amino acids: CASSQDRTQYF. As DNA, the CDR3 is TGCGCCAGCAGCCAAGATCGGACCCAGTACTTC.

The chain uses TRBV5-4 and TRBJ2-2; 15 bases are a match to TRBD2. The length of the CDR3 is 18 residues. Germline V gene lookup returns CDR1 SGHNT and CDR2 YYREEE (reference sequence). V lost 4 bases and J lost 0; bases outside the gene matches: 4. CDR3 nucleotides: TGTGCCAGCAGCCCGGGACTAGCGGGAGGAGCGAACACCGGGGAGCTGTTTTTT. It encodes CASSPGLAGGANTGELFF.

V is TRBV29-1 and J is TRBJ1-2, with 9 nucleotides matching TRBD1. The V gene end was trimmed by 6 bases and the J gene end by 7 bases; junction bases not matched to a gene: 6. Germline values: CDR1 SQVTM, CDR2 ANQGSEA. CDR3 length: 12 residues. CDR3 protein: CSVGTGGVGYTF. CDR3 nucleotides: TGCAGCGTAGGCACAGGGGGCGTTGGCTACACCTTC.

This rearrangement joins TRBV5-1 to TRBJ2-7; TRBD2 might be the D (5 bases). CDR1 and CDR2 (germline): SGHRS, YFSETQ. The CDR3 has 15 residues. Trimming pared 3 bases from V and 1 base from J, leaving 14 bases between. The CDR3 coding sequence is TGCGCCAGCAGCTCGGAACCGGGAAATTCCTACGAGCAGTACTTC. As protein: CASSSEPGNSYEQYF. The whole variable domain, filled in from reference TRBV5-1 and TRBJ2-7, reads KAGVTQTPRYLIKTRGQQVTLSCSPISGHRSVSWYQQTPGQGLQFLFEYFSETQRNKGNFPGRFSGRQFSNSRSEMNVSTLELGDSALYLCASSSEPGNSYEQYFGPGTRLTVT.

The rearrangement joins TRBV7-3 to TRBJ2-1; TRBD2 aligns across 14 bases. CDR1 SGHTA and CDR2 FQGTGA come from the germline V gene. This CDR3 has 15 residues. V lost 4 bases and J lost 8; bases outside the gene matches: 4. CDR3 nucleotides: TGTGCCAGCAGCTCGGGACTAGCGGGAGTTGATGAGCAGTTCTTC. Amino acid sequence: CASSSGLAGVDEQFF. Complete variable domain (other parts from reference TRBV7-3 and TRBJ2-1): GAGVSQTPSNKVTEKGKYVELRCDPISGHTALYWYRQSLGQGPEFLIYFQGTGAADDSGLPNDRFFAVRPEGSVSTLKIQRTERGDSAVYLCASSSGLAGVDEQFFGPGTRLTVL.

The rearrangement uses TRBV9 and TRBJ2-5, with TRBD2 matching 9 bases. The germline CDR1 and CDR2 sequences are SGDLS and YYNGEE. V lost 0 bases to trimming and J lost 2 bases; unmatched junction nucleotides: 8. This CDR3 has 17 residues. DNA of the CDR3: TGTGCCAGCAGCGTAGAAGCGGGAGGCCCACCTCAAGAGACCCAGTACTTC. It codes for CASSVEAGGPPQETQYF.

The J gene is TRBJ2-6, the V gene TRBV28; 9 nucleotides agree with TRBD1. The CDR3 has 19 residues. V lost 5 bases and J lost 2; bases outside the gene matches: 13. CDR1 is MDHEN, CDR2 SYDVKM, per germline. The CDR3 nucleotides read TGTGCCAGCAGTACGGTCCGACAGGGGGTGCGAGCTGGGGCCAACGTCCTGACTTTC. Residues: CASSTVRQGVRAGANVLTF.

The chain is built from TRBV5-1 and TRBJ1-3; unclear D gene. Germline-derived CDR1 and CDR2 are SGHRS and YFSETQ. Trimming took 0 bases from V and 0 from J, leaving 10 bases between them. This CDR3 spans 16 amino acids. Here the CDR3 reads CASSLDATRSGNTIYF. In DNA, the CDR3 is TGCGCCAGCAGCTTGGACGCCACCCGCTCTGGAAACACCATATATTTT.